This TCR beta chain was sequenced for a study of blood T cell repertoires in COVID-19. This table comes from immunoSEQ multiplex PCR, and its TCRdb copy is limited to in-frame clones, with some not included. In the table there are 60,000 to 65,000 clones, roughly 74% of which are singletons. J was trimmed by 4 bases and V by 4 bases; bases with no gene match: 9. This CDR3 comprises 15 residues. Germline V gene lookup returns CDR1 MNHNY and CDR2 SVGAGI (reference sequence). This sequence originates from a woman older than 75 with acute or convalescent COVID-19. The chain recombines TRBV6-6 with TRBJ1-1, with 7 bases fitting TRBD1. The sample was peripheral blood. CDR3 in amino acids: CASSSQTGWATEAFF. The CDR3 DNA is TGTGCCAGCAGTTCCCAGACAGGGTGGGCCACTGAAGCTTTCTTT.